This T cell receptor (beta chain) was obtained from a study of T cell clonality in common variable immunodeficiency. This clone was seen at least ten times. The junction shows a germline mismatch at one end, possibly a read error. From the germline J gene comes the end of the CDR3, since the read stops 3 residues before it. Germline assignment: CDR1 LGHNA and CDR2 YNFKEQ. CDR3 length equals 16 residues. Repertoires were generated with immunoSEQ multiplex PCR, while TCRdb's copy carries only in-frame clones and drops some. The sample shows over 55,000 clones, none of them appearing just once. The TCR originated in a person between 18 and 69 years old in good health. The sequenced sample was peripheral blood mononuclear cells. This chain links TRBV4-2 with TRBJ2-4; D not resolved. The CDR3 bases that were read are TGCGCCAGCAGCCAAGGAGAACCACTAGCCAAAAACATT. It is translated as CASSQGEPLAKNI. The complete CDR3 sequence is CASSQGEPLAKNIQYF.